One sample yielded the 14 T cell receptor beta chains listed below, sequenced in a study of blood T cell repertoires in COVID-19 (dated by TCRdb to 2019 to 2021). The protocol used for the library was the immunoSEQ multiplex PCR assay. TCRdb carries this immuneACCESS record with in-frame sequences only. Its versions omit some clonotypes, under half of them owing to an unresolved V gene in the studies checked, with the rest unexplained. Within this sample are about 110,000 clones, with 75% to 95% of them counted one time only. 1% to 1.5% of the sample goes to the ten largest clones. The specimen was peripheral blood. These receptors originate from a woman aged 25 to 39 with acute or convalescent COVID-19.

This chain uses TRBV20-1 with TRBJ2-7, with no clear D. Trimming took 3 bases from V and 3 from J, leaving 18 bases between them. The CDR3 covers 15 residues. Germline-derived CDR1 and CDR2 are DFQATT and SNEGSKA (reference sequence). The CDR3 sequence is CSASWSRSAYYEQYF. The CDR3 DNA reads TGCAGTGCTAGTTGGTCTCGGAGCGCCTACTACGAGCAGTACTTC.

The chain recombines TRBV5-1 with TRBJ1-1; TRBD1 is a possible D gene (6 bases). Germline V gene data show CDR1 as SGHRS and CDR2 as YFSETQ. There are 13 residues in the CDR3. The ends were cut back, 4 bases at V and 1 base at J, with 8 bases in the middle. The CDR3 is CASSAQGNTEAFF. CDR3 in DNA: TGCGCCAGCAGCGCACAGGGGAACACTGAAGCTTTCTTT.

The V call is TRBV18, the J call TRBJ2-1; D gene ambiguous. Looked up from germline, CDR1 is KGHSH and CDR2 is LQKENI. The CDR3 totals 15 residues. Trimming took 5 bases from V and 0 from J, leaving 11 bases between them. The CDR3 sequence is CASSSTLSSYNEQFF. The DNA of the CDR3 is TGTGCCAGCTCATCGACTCTGAGCTCCTACAATGAGCAGTTCTTC.

The rearrangement uses TRBV28 and TRBJ1-2; TRBD1 agrees at 7 bases. The ends lost 6 bases at V and 6 bases at J; junction bases unmatched: 4. The CDR3 is 12 residues long. The V gene's germline CDR1 is MDHEN and CDR2 SYDVKM. The CDR3 here is CASSRTGDGYTF. CDR3 DNA: TGTGCCAGCAGCCGCACAGGGGATGGCTACACCTTC.

The V call is TRBV7-9, the J call TRBJ1-2; TRBD1 matches at 8 bases. The J segment lost 0 bases and the V segment lost 3 bases, leaving 6 bases of the junction unmatched. CDR3 length: 16 residues. Germline V gene sequence: CDR1 SEHNR, CDR2 FQNEAQ (reference sequence). DNA for the CDR3: TGTGCCAGCAGCTTGGATGGGACAGGATCTAACTATGGCTACACCTTC. Translation gives CASSLDGTGSNYGYTF. The full variable domain, its missing parts supplied by reference TRBV7-9 and TRBJ1-2, is DTGVSQNPRHKITKRGQNVTFRCDPISEHNRLYWYRQTLGQGPEFLTYFQNEAQLEKSRLLSDRFSAERPKGSFSTLEIQRTEQGDSAMYLCASSLDGTGSNYGYTFGSGTRLTVV.

This chain joins TRBV9 and TRBJ1-3; the match to TRBD1 covers 9 bases. From germline, CDR1 is SGDLS and CDR2 YYNGEE. This CDR3 spans 15 amino acids. V lost 0 bases to trimming and J lost 4 bases; unmatched junction nucleotides: 2. The CDR3 is CASSVEGQGGNTIYF. CDR3 bases: TGTGCCAGCAGCGTAGAAGGACAGGGGGGAAACACCATATATTTT.

The chain employs TRBV9 and TRBJ2-1; 8 bases fit TRBD1. Germline values: CDR1 SGDLS, CDR2 YYNGEE. The CDR3 consists of 17 residues. Unmatched junction bases numbered 7, after V lost 0 bases and J lost 2 bases. CDR3 nucleotides: TGTGCCAGCAGCGTAGGAGACAGGGGTCGACCCTACAATGAGCAGTTCTTC. Its protein product is CASSVGDRGRPYNEQFF.

The rearrangement uses TRBV25-1 and TRBJ2-7; 7 positions match TRBD1. Germline CDR1 and CDR2: MGHDK and SYGVNS. With V trimmed by 8 bases and J by 0 bases, 4 bases remained unmatched. The CDR3 has 13 residues. CDR3 in DNA: TGTGCCAGCCTAGGGACAGCCTCCTACGAGCAGTACTTC. Protein sequence: CASLGTASYEQYF.

This chain joins TRBV5-1 and TRBJ2-7; 10 bases match TRBD2. Germline loops: CDR1 SGHRS, CDR2 YFSETQ. The CDR3 loop spans 17 amino acids. V gave up 7 bases and J gave up 7 bases; unmatched junction bases: 20. The CDR3 loop is CASHPGASGSARGEQYF. In DNA form, the CDR3 reads TGCGCCAGCCATCCCGGGGCTAGCGGGAGCGCGAGGGGTGAGCAGTACTTC.

In this sample, this clone turned up once. The genes are TRBV5-1 and TRBJ1-4; D perhaps matches TRBD1 (5 bases). From germline, CDR1 is SGHRS and CDR2 YFSETQ. The CDR3 sequence is 17 residues long. V was shortened by 0 bases and J by 3 bases, with 15 bases between the two germline ends. DNA for the CDR3: TGCGCCAGCAGCTTGGGTATTTCCGGGGGACCTAATGAAAAACTGTTTTTT. This sequence encodes CASSLGISGGPNEKLFF. The full variable domain, with the rest looked up from reference TRBV5-1 and TRBJ1-4, is KAGVTQTPRYLIKTRGQQVTLSCSPISGHRSVSWYQQTPGQGLQFLFEYFSETQRNKGNFPGRFSGRQFSNSRSEMNVSTLELGDSALYLCASSLGISGGPNEKLFFGSGTQLSVL.

The chain couples TRBV19 to TRBJ2-1; tentatively, D is TRBD2 (6 bases). Germline assignment: CDR1 LNHDA and CDR2 SQIVND (reference sequence). The V end was cut by 2 bases, the J end by 6 bases, with 23 bases between. The CDR3 has 18 amino acids. CDR3 coding DNA: TGTGCCAGTAGTATAAGGCCCAAGGGTAGCGGCAATTTCAATGAGCAGTTCTTC. As protein: CASSIRPKGSGNFNEQFF.

V gene TRBV19 combines with J gene TRBJ1-2, with 7 positions matching TRBD1. This CDR3 has 15 amino acids. Germline V CDR1 and CDR2: LNHDA, SQIVND (reference sequence). The junction had 11 bases not matched to a gene; V was cut back by 9 bases and J by 1 base. In DNA form, the CDR3 reads TGTGCCAGCGCGAACCAACGACAGGGTAACTATGGCTACACCTTC. The encoded protein is CASANQRQGNYGYTF. Supplemented by reference TRBV19 and TRBJ1-2, the full variable domain reads DGGITQSPKYLFRKEGQNVTLSCEQNLNHDAMYWYRQDPGQGLRLIYYSQIVNDFQKGDIAEGYSVSREKKESFPLTVTSAQKNPTAFYLCASANQRQGNYGYTFGSGTRLTVV.

This rearrangement joins TRBV7-3 to TRBJ2-1, with TRBD2 matching 12 bases. Germline CDR1 and CDR2: SGHTA and FQGTGA. This CDR3 has 15 residues. V lost 5 bases to trimming and J lost 9 bases; unmatched junction nucleotides: 8. The CDR3 spells CASSPSSGRASEQFF. CDR3 DNA: TGTGCCAGCAGCCCCTCTAGCGGGAGGGCCAGTGAGCAGTTCTTC. Full variable domain (remainder filled in from reference TRBV7-3 and TRBJ2-1): GAGVSQTPSNKVTEKGKYVELRCDPISGHTALYWYRQSLGQGPEFLIYFQGTGAADDSGLPNDRFFAVRPEGSVSTLKIQRTERGDSAVYLCASSPSSGRASEQFFGPGTRLTVL.

V usage is TRBV11-2 and J usage is TRBJ1-6; D unresolved. The CDR3 has 13 residues. Per the germline V gene, CDR1 is SGHAT and CDR2 is FQNNGV. With 4 bases removed from V and 4 bases from J, the gap between germline ends came to 5 bases. CDR3 sequence reads: CASSSGYNSPLHF. Here the CDR3 DNA reads TGTGCCAGCAGCTCGGGGTATAATTCACCCCTCCACTTT.